This entry lists 26 T cell receptor beta chains sequenced from one sample in a study of T cells in Graves' hyperthyroidism and ophthalmopathy. RNA transcripts provided the source from which TCR beta CDR3 regions were amplified. Using the HTBI primer set, a first-round RT-PCR was run on the TCR CDR3. TCRdb re-analysed the multiplex PCR reads in MiXCR, keeping a single row per CDR3 protein. The data contain more than 550,000 distinct CDR3 sequences, about 18% of them seen just once; the ten biggest clones take up 15% to 18%. Sequenced material: blood. The receptors here all came from a man between 45 and 60 years old with Graves' hyperthyroidism.

This clonotype was observed at least ten times. The chain carries TRBV11-2 and TRBJ2-1, with D unresolved. The germline gives CDR1 SGHAT, CDR2 FQNNGV. The length of the CDR3 is 15 residues. V was pared by 3 bases and J by 0 bases, with 9 bases between. The CDR3 region has the DNA TGTGCCAGCAGCTTTGTCACCCGCTCCTACAATGAGCAGTTCTTC. Protein: CASSFVTRSYNEQFF.

Details on this clonotype: This may stem from a read error, because a much larger clone lies one nucleotide away. This chain connects TRBV11-2 to TRBJ2-7, with D hard to call. Germline CDR1 SGHAT, CDR2 FQNNGV. This CDR3 has 15 amino acids. In DNA form, the CDR3 reads TGTGCCAGCAGCTTAGCCTGGGAAATCCCCTACGAGCAGCACTTC. Translated, it gives CASSLAWEIPYEQHF.

CDR3 sequence reads: CASSRDASDTQYF. In DNA, the CDR3 is TGTGCCAGCAGCAGGGACGCCTCCGATACGCAGTATTTT. The chain has TRBV7-2 and TRBJ2-3; D may match TRBD1 or TRBD2 (5 bases each). This CDR3 has 13 residues. Looked up from germline, CDR1 is SGHTA and CDR2 is FQGNSA. V lost 5 bases to trimming and J lost 6 bases, with 12 bases between them.

This clonotype has at least ten counts. The rearrangement uses TRBV27 and TRBJ2-7; 8 positions match TRBD2. V shed 1 base and J 0 bases; nucleotides not matched to a gene: 11. This CDR3 is 18 amino acids long. Germline V CDR1 and CDR2: MNHEY, SMNVEV (reference sequence). Here the CDR3 reads CASSLLPAGGESSYEQYF. CDR3 sequence (DNA): TGTGCCAGCAGTTTATTACCCGCGGGGGGAGAGAGCTCCTACGAGCAGTACTTC.

This clonotype was seen ten or more times. J is TRBJ2-5 and V is TRBV10-3, with 7 bases lining up with TRBD1. The CDR3 extends over 15 amino acids. The germline gives CDR1 ENHRY, CDR2 SYGVKD. Trimming took 6 bases from V and 2 from J; bases not matched to a gene: 9. The CDR3 region has the DNA TGTGCCATCAGGCAAGGGACAGACATACAAGAGACCCAGTACTTC. It codes for CAIRQGTDIQETQYF.

This clonotype was counted once. The chain combines TRBV20-1 with TRBJ2-5; 7 bases align to TRBD2. V gave up 1 base and J gave up 5 bases; unmatched junction bases: 10. This CDR3 spans 15 amino acids. Germline V gene data show CDR1 as DFQATT and CDR2 as SNEGSKA (reference sequence). The CDR3 nucleotides are TGCAGTGCTAGAGGGGGGAGGGAGGCCCGTGAGACCCAGTACTTC. This encodes CSARGGREARETQYF.

V gene TRBV4-1 combines with J gene TRBJ2-7, with TRBD1 identical over 7 bases. With V trimmed by 0 bases and J by 2 bases, 10 bases remained unmatched. Germline CDR1 reads MGHRA; CDR2 reads YSYEKL. The CDR3 contains 17 residues. CDR3 protein: CASSQDRETGDTYEQYF. The CDR3 DNA follows: TGCGCCAGCAGCCAAGATCGGGAAACAGGGGACACCTACGAGCAGTACTTC.

This chain links TRBV18 with TRBJ2-3, with D possibly matching TRBD2 (6 bases). Germline CDR1 is KGHSH and CDR2 is LQKENI. V was trimmed by 0 bases and J by 8 bases, leaving 12 bases between them. The CDR3 has 14 residues. As DNA, the CDR3 is TGTGCCAGCTCACCACCGACTAGGGAAGGTACGCAGTATTTT. Its translation: CASSPPTREGTQYF. The whole variable domain, remainder taken from reference TRBV18 and TRBJ2-3, is NAGVMQNPRHLVRRRGQEARLRCSPMKGHSHVYWYRQLPEEGLKFMVYLQKENIIDESGMPKERFSAEFPKEGPSILRIQQVVRGDSAAYFCASSPPTREGTQYFGPGTRLTVL.

The chain combines TRBV20-1 with TRBJ2-5; D not resolved. This CDR3 contains 11 residues. The ends were cut back, 0 bases at V and 10 bases at J, with 9 bases in the middle. Germline CDR1 reads DFQATT; CDR2 reads SNEGSKA (reference sequence). The CDR3: CSARDIRFQYF. CDR3 DNA: TGCAGTGCTAGAGATATAAGGTTCCAGTACTTC.

This clonotype was recorded at least ten times. The chain carries TRBV3-1 and TRBJ1-1; D call uncertain. Trimming took off 6 bases at V and 0 bases at J, with 11 bases between the two ends. CDR1 and CDR2 (germline): LGHDT, YNNKEL (reference sequence). This CDR3 comprises 14 residues. For the CDR3, the DNA is TGTGCCAGCAGTCAGACGGGAATGAACACTGAAGCTTTCTTT. Amino acid sequence: CASSQTGMNTEAFF.

There are many counts of this clonotype. The chain employs TRBV20-1 and TRBJ1-6; 7 nucleotides line up with TRBD1. Germline-derived CDR1 and CDR2 are DFQATT and SNEGSKA (reference sequence). Losses at the gene ends were 1 base for V and 8 bases for J; bases not matched to a gene: 8. The CDR3 is made up of 15 amino acids. DNA for the CDR3: TGCAGTGCTAGAGGAAGGACAGGAATCCATTCACCCCTCCACTTT. As protein: CSARGRTGIHSPLHF.

Regarding this clonotype: An end of the junction does not agree with germline; a read error may underlie this. The CDR3 loop reads CASSTGVANTEAFF. CDR3 bases: TGTGCCTCCAGTACAGGTGTGGCGAACACTGAAGCTTTCTTT. The chain links TRBV24-1 to TRBJ1-1; possible D gene TRBD1, 5 bases. In germline, CDR1 is KGHDR, CDR2 SFDVKD. CDR3 length: 14 residues.

Many counts were recorded for this clonotype. The V call is TRBV19, the J call TRBJ2-6; tentative D call: TRBD1 (6 bases). CDR1 and CDR2 (germline): LNHDA, SQIVND (reference sequence). Trimming took off 6 bases at V and 0 bases at J, with 12 bases between the two ends. The CDR3 covers 16 residues. CDR3 DNA: TGTGCCAGTAGCCGAACAGGGTCCTCTGGGGCCAACGTCCTGACTTTC. The encoded protein is CASSRTGSSGANVLTF.

This clonotype turned up a few times. The J gene is TRBJ2-2, the V gene TRBV24-1, with 8 positions matching TRBD1. CDR1 and CDR2 from the germline V gene are KGHDR and SFDVKD. This CDR3 comprises 15 residues. J lost 7 bases, V lost 9 bases, and 12 bases had no gene match. Written as DNA, the CDR3 is TGTGCCACCGGTGTGCAGGGGGCGGGGATCGGGGAGCTGTTTTTT. This codes for CATGVQGAGIGELFF.

In its sample, this clonotype was seen a few times. J is TRBJ2-2 and V is TRBV5-1, with a weak D call TRBD2 (6 bases). CDR3 length: 15 residues. The germline V gene encodes CDR1 SGHRS and CDR2 YFSETQ. Between the trimmed V and J ends, which lost 1 base and 4 bases, there was a span of 11 bases. DNA for the CDR3: TGCGCCAGCAGCTTGAAGGTTAGCGGCACCGGGGAGCTGTTTTTT. It translates to CASSLKVSGTGELFF.

This clonotype was detected many times. The chain employs TRBV20-1 and TRBJ1-2, with a weak D call TRBD1 (5 bases). The germline V and J ends were trimmed by 3 bases and 6 bases, with 23 bases remaining between them. Looked up from germline, CDR1 is DFQATT and CDR2 is SNEGSKA (reference sequence). This CDR3 has 16 amino acids. The CDR3 here is CSASPGLMQGGDGYTF. Written as DNA, the CDR3 is TGCAGTGCTAGTCCCGGTCTCATGCAGGGAGGGGATGGCTACACCTTC.

The chain employs TRBV29-1 and TRBJ2-1, with 8 bases aligning to TRBD2. J gave up 8 bases and V 6 bases, and 6 bases lay outside the gene matches. Per the germline V gene, CDR1 is SQVTM and CDR2 is ANQGSEA. The CDR3 consists of 12 residues. Here the CDR3 reads CSVTSGKDEQFF. CDR3 sequence (DNA): TGCAGCGTCACTAGCGGAAAGGATGAGCAGTTCTTC.

The chain has TRBV4-1 and TRBJ2-5, with D possibly being TRBD1 or TRBD2 (7 bases each). This CDR3 is built from 16 residues. V lost 7 bases to trimming and J lost 2 bases, with 20 bases between them. CDR1 is MGHRA, CDR2 YSYEKL, per germline. Here the CDR3 DNA reads TGCGCCAGCACCCTGGGGCAGGGGGGGAGTCAAGAGACCCAGTACTTC. It encodes CASTLGQGGSQETQYF.

In its sample, this clonotype was seen many times. The rearrangement joins TRBV28 to TRBJ2-1, with D uncertain. This CDR3 contains 18 residues. The germline V gene has CDR1 MDHEN and CDR2 SYDVKM. V lost 9 bases to trimming and J lost 0 bases, with 24 bases between them. The CDR3: CASPPPTFTASSYNEQFF. As DNA, the CDR3 is TGTGCCAGTCCACCCCCAACGTTCACCGCGAGCTCCTACAATGAGCAGTTCTTC.

The J gene is TRBJ2-1, the V gene TRBV4-1; D perhaps matches TRBD2 (6 bases). The CDR3 runs to 15 residues. V dropped 2 bases and J dropped 6 bases, with 14 bases sitting between them. Germline values: CDR1 MGHRA, CDR2 YSYEKL. As DNA, the CDR3 is TGCGCCAGCAGCCAAAGGTCAGGGAGGTCCAATGAGCAGTTCTTC. It codes for CASSQRSGRSNEQFF.

This clonotype appeared a single time. This sequence joins TRBV5-4 and TRBJ2-5; D is ambiguous. Germline-derived CDR1 and CDR2 are SGHNT and YYREEE (reference sequence). V was shortened by 0 bases and J by 5 bases, with 8 bases between the two germline ends. The CDR3 contains 13 residues. The CDR3 here is CASSLEVHETQYF. CDR3 coding DNA: TGTGCCAGCAGCTTGGAAGTACATGAGACCCAGTACTTC. Full variable domain (outside the CDR3, taken from reference TRBV5-4 and TRBJ2-5): ETGVTQSPTHLIKTRGQQVTLRCSSQSGHNTVSWYQQALGQGPQFIFQYYREEENGRGNFPPRFSGLQFPNYSSELNVNALELDDSALYLCASSLEVHETQYFGPGTRLLVL.

In its sample, this clonotype was seen many times. This rearrangement joins TRBV7-3 to TRBJ2-3; TRBD2 matches 10 bases. J gave up 0 bases and V 3 bases, and 6 bases lay outside the gene matches. Germline CDR1 reads SGHTA; CDR2 reads FQGTGA. This CDR3 is 17 amino acids long. Written as DNA, the CDR3 is TGTGCCAGCAGCTTCGGGACTAGCGCCCCTAGCACAGATACGCAGTATTTT. It translates to CASSFGTSAPSTDTQYF.

This clonotype appeared many times. The gene calls are TRBV12-3 or TRBV12-4 and TRBJ2-7; 12 nucleotides match TRBD2. Trimming at V came to 5 bases and at J to 1 base, leaving 6 bases not matched to a gene. This CDR3 region has 16 residues. In DNA, the CDR3 is TGTGCCAGCAGTCGAAAACTAGCGGGAGGTTCCTACGAGCAGTACTTC. Translating gives CASSRKLAGGSYEQYF.

V usage is TRBV20-1 and J usage is TRBJ2-4, with 14 bases aligning to TRBD2. Germline CDR1 is DFQATT and CDR2 is SNEGSKA (reference sequence). With 6 bases clipped from V and 0 bases from J, the junction kept 10 bases outside the gene matches. This CDR3 has 18 residues. The CDR3 here is CSATPGLAGGVAKNIQYF. CDR3 nucleotides: TGCAGTGCCACCCCCGGACTAGCGGGAGGAGTAGCCAAAAACATTCAGTACTTC.

This clonotype was recorded at least ten times. The rearrangement uses TRBV28 and TRBJ2-7; the match to TRBD1 covers 10 bases. Germline V gene data show CDR1 as MDHEN and CDR2 as SYDVKM. CDR3 length: 13 residues. Trimming took 6 bases from V and 4 from J; bases not matched to a gene: 3. The CDR3 region is CASRGQGPYEQYF. CDR3 DNA: TGTGCCAGCAGGGGACAGGGGCCATACGAGCAGTACTTC.

This clonotype has just a few counts. J is TRBJ1-1 and V is TRBV18, with 8 bases identical to TRBD1. CDR3 length: 14 amino acids. Germline values: CDR1 KGHSH, CDR2 LQKENI. Losses at the gene ends were 3 bases for V and 5 bases for J; bases not matched to a gene: 5. As DNA, the CDR3 is TGTGCCAGCTCACCCTCAGGACAGGGTACTGAAGCTTTCTTT. Translated, it gives CASSPSGQGTEAFF.